This T cell receptor (beta chain) was identified during a study of shared clonotypes between healthy human individuals. Positive CCR7 selection of CD45RO-negative cells yielded the naive CD8 cells, and terminally differentiated effector memory CD45RA+ cells were excluded. The method was immunoSEQ multiplex PCR; TCRdb's version includes in-frame clones alone and lacks a portion of them. This sample has 2 million to 2.5 million clones, with 93% found just once. The sample taken for sequencing was naive CD8+ T cells from PBMCs. This TCR was recovered from a man between 18 and 29 years old in good health. Some clones in this sample may be carry-over from other donors' samples.

The CDR3 DNA is TGCGCCAGCAGCCCCTCCCCTAGCGGTCTCTTGGCGGATGAGCAGTTCTTC. It encodes CASSPSPSGLLADEQFF. This chain links TRBV5-1 with TRBJ2-1, with TRBD2 identical over 7 bases. This CDR3 has 17 amino acids. The ends lost 4 bases at V and 8 bases at J; junction bases unmatched: 18. CDR1 and CDR2 (germline): SGHRS, YFSETQ.